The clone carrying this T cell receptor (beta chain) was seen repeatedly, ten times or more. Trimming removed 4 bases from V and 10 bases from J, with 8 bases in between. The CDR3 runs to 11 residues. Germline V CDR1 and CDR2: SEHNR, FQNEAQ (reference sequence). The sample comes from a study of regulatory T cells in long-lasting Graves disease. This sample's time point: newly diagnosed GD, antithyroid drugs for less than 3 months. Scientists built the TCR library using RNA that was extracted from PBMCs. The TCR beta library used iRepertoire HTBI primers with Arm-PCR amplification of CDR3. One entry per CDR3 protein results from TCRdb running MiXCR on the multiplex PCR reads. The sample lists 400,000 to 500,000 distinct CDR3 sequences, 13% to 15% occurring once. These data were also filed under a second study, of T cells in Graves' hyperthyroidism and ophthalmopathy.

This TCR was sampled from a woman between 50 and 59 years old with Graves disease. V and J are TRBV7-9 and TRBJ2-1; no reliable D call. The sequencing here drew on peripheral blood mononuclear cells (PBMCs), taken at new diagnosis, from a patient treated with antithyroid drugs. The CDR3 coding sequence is TGTGCCAGCAGCTCAGACCGGGAGCAGTTCTTC. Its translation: CASSSDREQFF.